This passage covers 32 T cell receptor beta chains from one sample sequenced in a study of tumor and adjacent non-tumor tissue in lung cancer. RNA was extracted from bulk tissue without any cell sorting. Three rounds of nested PCR, following a modified ARM-PCR protocol, produced the TCRbeta library. TCRdb reprocessed the multiplex PCR reads with MiXCR, giving one entry per CDR3 protein. The table includes about 76,000 distinct CDR3 sequences, approximately 68% detected once. Sequenced input: lung tumor tissue. The origin of the receptors is a woman in her 70s with non-small cell lung cancer.

This clonotype was seen ten or more times. The V and J genes are TRBV11-2 and TRBJ2-7; D might be TRBD2 (5 bases). The V gene's germline CDR1 is SGHAT and CDR2 FQNNGV. The CDR3 spans 15 residues. Trimming removed 1 base from V and 2 bases from J, with 12 bases in between. CDR3 sequence: CASSLGGAVTYEQYF. The CDR3 nucleotides are TGTGCCAGCAGCTTAGGGGGAGCGGTTACCTACGAGCAGTACTTC.

A word on this clonotype: The final CDR3 position lacks the conserved phenylalanine or tryptophan, pointing to a likely read error. The CDR3 sequence: CSVMASASNVQYL. In nucleotides, the CDR3 is TGCAGCGTTATGGCTAGCGCCTCCAACGTGCAGTACTTA. This rearrangement joins TRBV29-1 to TRBJ2-7, with D perhaps matching TRBD2 (6 bases). The CDR3 runs to 13 residues. Germline V CDR1 and CDR2: SQVTM, ANQGSEA. With 5 bases removed from V and 9 bases from J, the gap between germline ends came to 20 bases.

With regard to this clonotype: Its ends do not fully match the called genes, so a read error is possible. The chain couples TRBV5-1 to TRBJ2-2, with TRBD2 identical over 8 bases. CDR1 and CDR2 from the germline V gene are SGHRS and YFSETQ. This CDR3 comprises 17 residues. The CDR3 region has the DNA TGCGCCAACAGCATAGGACTAGCAGCTAAAAACACCGGGGAGCTGTTTTTT. Translated: CANSIGLAAKNTGELFF.

This clonotype was detected ten times or more. The CDR3 is CASSRSGSTDTQYF. CDR3 sequence (DNA): TGCGCCAGCAGCCGATCGGGATCCACAGATACGCAGTATTTT. The chain joins TRBV5-1 to TRBJ2-3; tentative D call: TRBD2 (5 bases). Germline loops: CDR1 SGHRS, CDR2 YFSETQ. V gave up 4 bases and J gave up 2 bases, with 11 bases separating them. CDR3 length: 14 residues.

This clonotype was seen at least ten times. The CDR3 bases are TGCGCCAGCAGCACGCCGGGTAGCGGTAAAGAGACCCAGTACTTC. Translated, it gives CASSTPGSGKETQYF. This chain uses TRBV5-1 with TRBJ2-5; tentatively, D is TRBD2 (6 bases). This CDR3 spans 15 amino acids. Germline lookup yields CDR1 SGHRS and CDR2 YFSETQ. Between the trimmed V and J ends, which lost 4 bases and 3 bases, there was a span of 16 bases.

As to this clonotype: A junction boundary mismatches the germline segment, possibly from a read error. The V gene is TRBV6-5, the J gene TRBJ1-1; perhaps TRBD1 as D (5 bases). CDR1 MNHEY and CDR2 SVGAGI come from the germline V gene. This CDR3 region has 15 residues. CDR3: CAGSYSVRVHSEAFF. The CDR3 DNA reads TGTGCCGGCAGTTACTCGGTCAGGGTTCACAGTGAAGCTTTCTTT.

The gene calls are TRBV6-2 or TRBV6-3 and TRBJ1-5, with 9 bases that match TRBD1. The J call may be wrong; the DNA end is better matched by TRBJ2-3. CDR3 length: 16 residues. Germline CDR1 reads MNHEY; CDR2 reads SVGEGT. CDR3 sequence (DNA): TGTGCCAGCAGTCACCAAAGAAGGGACAGGGAACAGCCCCAGTATTTT. It yields the protein CASSHQRRDREQPQYF.

Worth noting for this clonotype: This may come from a read error, since a much larger clone is one base off. The chain joins TRBV20-1 to TRBJ2-3; D unresolved. Trimming took off 0 bases at V and 0 bases at J, with 13 bases between the two ends. Per the germline V gene, CDR1 is DFQATT and CDR2 is SNEGSKA (reference sequence). CDR3 size: 16 residues. DNA of the CDR3: TGCAGTGCTAGAGATCTTGTTAGCACTAGCACAGATACGCAGTATTTT. Residues: CSARDLVSTSTDTQYF.

In regard to this clonotype: Since the CDR3 does not end with the conserved phenylalanine or tryptophan, this likely comes from a read error. V gene TRBV7-9 combines with J gene TRBJ2-5, with a possible D match to TRBD1 (5 bases). From germline, CDR1 is SEHNR and CDR2 FQNEAQ (reference sequence). This CDR3 has 14 residues. V was clipped by 1 base and J by 4 bases, with 10 bases between them. The CDR3 DNA is TGTGCCAGCAGCTTAGAGGCAGGGTCAGAGACCCAGTACTTG. This encodes CASSLEAGSETQYL.

Notes on this clonotype: Germline and junction disagree at one end, which may indicate a read error. The rearrangement links TRBV29-1 to TRBJ2-6; D is possibly TRBD1 (7 bases). CDR3 length: 18 amino acids. In germline, CDR1 is SQVTM, CDR2 ANQGSEA. The CDR3 loop is CSIEDAGQWVSGANVLTF. The CDR3 DNA follows: TGCAGCATTGAAGATGCGGGACAGTGGGTATCAGGGGCCAACGTCCTGACATTC.

This clonotype was recorded once. An end of the junction does not agree with germline; a read error may underlie this. V is TRBV29-1 and J is TRBJ2-3, with TRBD1 as a possible D gene (5 bases). This CDR3 is built from 16 residues. Germline assignment: CDR1 SQVTM and CDR2 ANQGSEA. This CDR3 reads CSAEDTVTDPPDTQYF. CDR3 DNA: TGCAGCGCTGAAGACACCGTGACAGACCCCCCAGATACGCAATATTTT.

Note on this clonotype: The CDR3 does not close with the conserved phenylalanine or tryptophan, likely indicating a read error. The rearrangement links TRBV5-1 to TRBJ2-6, with D unclear. The germline gives CDR1 SGHRS, CDR2 YFSETQ. This CDR3 is built from 15 residues. Trimming removed 0 bases at V and 3 bases at J, with 7 bases between. CDR3 coding DNA: TGCGCCAGCAGCTTGGCTGGGTATGGGGCCAACGTCCTGACTATC. Translation: CASSLAGYGANVLTI.

Of note for this clonotype: One end of the junction fails to match germline, which may point to a read error. The chain recombines TRBV29-1 with TRBJ1-1, with 9 nucleotides matching TRBD1. The CDR3 consists of 15 residues. The V gene's germline CDR1 is SQVTM and CDR2 ANQGSEA. The CDR3 DNA is TGCTGCGTTGGGTCTTGGGGACAGGGAAGTCCTGCAGCTTTCTTT. The encoded protein is CCVGSWGQGSPAAFF.

Worth noting for this clonotype: One end of the junction fails to match germline, which may point to a read error. The chain couples TRBV4-1 to TRBJ2-7; 7 nucleotides agree with TRBD1. The V gene's germline CDR1 is MGHRA and CDR2 YSYEKL. This CDR3 has 16 amino acids. CDR3 protein: CASSPTGPLMTYEHYF. The CDR3 nucleotides are TGCGCCAGCAGCCCGACAGGGCCGTTGATGACATACGAGCATTACTTC.

Comments on this clonotype: At one boundary the junction diverges from the germline segment, which might be a read error. The rearrangement uses TRBV6-2 or TRBV6-3 and TRBJ2-1; 13 bases fit TRBD2. This CDR3 contains 16 residues. Germline values: CDR1 MNHEY, CDR2 SVGEGT. In DNA form, the CDR3 reads TGTGCCAGCAGTTACCGACTAGCGGGAGGTGACAATGAGAAGTTCTTC. Translation gives CASSYRLAGGDNEKFF.

A word on this clonotype: Since a much larger clone is just one base distant, this may be a read error. The chain has TRBV28 and TRBJ2-7; D is possibly TRBD1 (6 bases). The CDR3 has 14 amino acids. CDR1 and CDR2 from the germline V gene are MDHEN and SYDVKM. CDR3 bases: TGTGCCAGCAGTTTGCAGGGGTCTTCCTACGATCAGTACTTC. It specifies CASSLQGSSYDQYF.

A few counts support this clonotype. This chain joins TRBV11-1 and TRBJ2-1; 9 bases agree with TRBD2. V was pared by 9 bases and J by 8 bases, with 11 bases of the junction left unmatched. This CDR3 comprises 14 residues. The V gene's germline CDR1 is SGHAT and CDR2 FQDESV (reference sequence). CDR3 in amino acids: CASNPREGPYEQFF. CDR3 sequence (DNA): TGTGCCAGTAATCCGCGGGAGGGCCCCTATGAGCAGTTCTTC.

On this clonotype: A much larger clone lies one base from this, so it may be a read error. The chain couples TRBV5-1 to TRBJ2-1; 9 nucleotides line up with TRBD1. Germline loops: CDR1 SGHRS, CDR2 YFSETQ. This CDR3 contains 14 residues. The CDR3 spells CASNLGQGINEQFF. DNA of the CDR3: TGCGCCAGCAACTTGGGACAGGGAATCAATGAGCAGTTCTTC.

V usage is TRBV14 and J usage is TRBJ2-1; 7 positions match TRBD1. V dropped 4 bases and J dropped 7; count of bases not matched to a gene: 16. Germline values: CDR1 SGHDN, CDR2 FVKESK. This CDR3 region has 17 residues. CDR3: CASSRQIRDSTKNEQFF. CDR3 DNA: TGTGCCAGCAGCCGCCAGATCCGGGACAGCACTAAAAATGAGCAGTTCTTC.

This clonotype was detected only a few times. The conserved phenylalanine or tryptophan normally closing the CDR3 is absent here, so this likely arose from a read error. This chain joins TRBV29-1 and TRBJ1-4, with 7 nucleotides matching TRBD1. Germline CDR1 SQVTM, CDR2 ANQGSEA. The CDR3 is 13 amino acids. CDR3 sequence: CSVRETGVEKLFL. The CDR3 bases are TGCAGTGTTAGAGAAACAGGGGTCGAAAAACTGTTTCTT.

The sample holds one count of this clonotype. At one of its ends the junction is not consistent with the germline gene, which may arise from a read error. V usage is TRBV11-2 and J usage is TRBJ2-2; 11 bases agree with TRBD2. The CDR3 is 14 residues long. CDR1 and CDR2 from the germline V gene are SGHAT and FQNNGV. The CDR3 bases are TGTGCTAGCAGCACTTTAGCGGGAGGGGGGGAGCTGTTTTTT. Residues: CASSTLAGGGELFF.

Turning to this clonotype: This could be a read error, since a much larger clone is one nucleotide away. The genes are TRBV20-1 and TRBJ2-5, with D possibly TRBD1 on 6 matching bases. The length of the CDR3 is 13 residues. Germline CDR1 is DFQATT and CDR2 is SNEGSKA (reference sequence). The CDR3 bases are TGCAGTGCCGACTGGGACAATCAAGAGATCCAGTACTTC. Its protein is CSADWDNQEIQYF.

Regarding this clonotype: One end of the junction does not line up with germline, which may come from a read error. The chain carries TRBV6-1 and TRBJ2-3; D possibly corresponds to TRBD1 (5 bases). Germline-derived CDR1 and CDR2 are MNHNS and SASEGT. The CDR3 loop spans 14 amino acids. As DNA, the CDR3 is TGTGCCAGCAGCTTAGACAGAAGCACAAATACGCAGTATTTT. It translates to CASSLDRSTNTQYF.

In this sample, this clonotype turned up many times. The V call is TRBV10-3, the J call TRBJ1-1, with D possibly matching TRBD1 (5 bases). The CDR3 is made up of 17 amino acids. Germline V gene lookup returns CDR1 ENHRY and CDR2 SYGVKD. Between the trimmed V and J ends, which lost 1 base and 1 base, there was a span of 16 bases. The CDR3: CAISEYLSPGGNTEAFF. The CDR3 region has the DNA TGTGCCATCAGTGAGTACCTCTCACCCGGGGGGAACACTGAAGCTTTCTTT.

As regards this clonotype: A read error may account for a junction end that differs from germline. The CDR3 loop reads CAISQDRVRFTEAFF. In DNA form, the CDR3 reads TGCGCCATCAGCCAAGACAGGGTGCGGTTTACTGAAGCTTTCTTT. This chain joins TRBV4-1 and TRBJ1-1, with TRBD1 matching 7 bases. CDR3 length equals 15 residues. In germline, CDR1 is MGHRA, CDR2 YSYEKL.

This clonotype was seen just once. A junction end diverges from the germline sequence, so it may reflect a read error. This chain links TRBV5-4 with TRBJ1-6, with D uncertain. CDR1 is SGHNT, CDR2 YYREEE, per germline (reference sequence). CDR3 length: 14 residues. The CDR3 DNA sequence: TGTACCACCCACCTGAACCCCTATAATTCACCCCTCAACTTC. Encoded protein: CTTHLNPYNSPLNF. Combining the CDR3 with reference TRBV5-4 and TRBJ1-6 gives the whole variable domain ETGVTQSPTHLIKTRGQQVTLRCSSQSGHNTVSWYQQALGQGPQFIFQYYREEENGRGNFPPRFSGLQFPNYSSELNVNALELDDSALYLCTTHLNPYNSPLNFGNGTRLTVT.

Regarding this clonotype: One end of the junction is discordant with germline, which a read error may explain. The chain joins TRBV20-1 to TRBJ1-5; weak D call: TRBD1 (6 bases). Germline loops: CDR1 DFQATT, CDR2 SNEGSKA (reference sequence). This CDR3 is built from 16 residues. CDR3 sequence: CSARSGGGFINQPQHF. DNA of the CDR3: TGCAGTGCTAGATCCGGTGGGGGCTTTATCAATCAGCCCCAACATTTT.

The chain uses TRBV7-9 and TRBJ2-7; 8 bases map to TRBD1. CDR3 length: 18 amino acids. CDR1 SEHNR and CDR2 FQNEAQ come from the germline V gene (reference sequence). V was pared by 6 bases and J by 1 base, with 17 bases of the junction left unmatched. The CDR3 reads CASRNVVGQDAISYEQYF. In DNA, the CDR3 is TGTGCCAGCAGAAATGTGGTGGGACAGGATGCCATTTCCTACGAGCAGTACTTC.

The rearrangement uses TRBV20-1 and TRBJ2-7; D is possibly TRBD2 (6 bases). Trimming took 0 bases from V and 1 from J, leaving 16 bases between them. Germline V gives CDR1 DFQATT, CDR2 SNEGSKA (reference sequence). The CDR3 is 16 residues long. The DNA of the CDR3 is TGCAGTGCTAGAGAACGGGACTTCTCTTATTCCTACGAGCAGTACTTC. Its protein product is CSARERDFSYSYEQYF.

On this clonotype itself: This is likely a read error, given that the CDR3 carries no conserved phenylalanine or tryptophan at its end. V gene TRBV12-3 or TRBV12-4 combines with J gene TRBJ1-1, with TRBD1 matching 7 bases. The junction had 7 bases not matched to a gene; V was cut back by 3 bases and J by 0 bases. The CDR3 length is 16 residues. CDR3 region: CASSFPRTGLNTEAFY. For the CDR3, the DNA is TGTGCCAGCAGTTTTCCCCGGACAGGTTTGAACACTGAAGCTTTCTAT.

This clonotype was recorded many times. The chain uses TRBV5-1 and TRBJ1-1; 9 bases fit TRBD1. The CDR3 consists of 14 residues. The ends lost 7 bases at V and 5 bases at J; junction bases unmatched: 9. Looked up from germline, CDR1 is SGHRS and CDR2 is YFSETQ. The CDR3 reads CASLPTGGTTEAFF. DNA of the CDR3: TGCGCCAGCCTCCCGACAGGGGGAACGACTGAAGCTTTCTTT. Full variable domain (outside the CDR3, taken from reference TRBV5-1 and TRBJ1-1): KAGVTQTPRYLIKTRGQQVTLSCSPISGHRSVSWYQQTPGQGLQFLFEYFSETQRNKGNFPGRFSGRQFSNSRSEMNVSTLELGDSALYLCASLPTGGTTEAFFGQGTRLTVV.

V gene TRBV12-3 or TRBV12-4 combines with J gene TRBJ1-4; no reliable D call. The CDR3 sequence is 13 residues long. The CDR3 coding sequence is TGTTACAGCACCTTTCTAGCGGAAGAAAAACTGTTTTTT. Translating it yields CYSTFLAEEKLFF.